This T cell receptor (beta chain) was recorded in a study of breast tumors, draining lymph nodes, adjacent tissues. TCRdb ran MiXCR on the multiplex PCR reads and lists one entry per CDR3 protein. This table holds some 47,000 distinct CDR3 sequences, roughly 40% found once. On this clonotype itself: Its antigen is undetermined.

The germline V and J ends were trimmed by 1 base and 2 bases, with 6 bases remaining between them. CDR1 and CDR2 (germline): SEHNR, FQNEAQ (reference sequence). This CDR3 spans 14 amino acids. Study-wide findings and caveats: Data only fit, rather than demonstrated, lymph node origin of most tumor T cells. Compared with basal-like, luminal-like tumors shared significantly more repertoire with nontumor tissue.

The receptor's source is a female donor with breast cancer. Some clones in this sample may be carry-over from other donors' samples. The specimen was breast tumor tissue. This chain connects TRBV7-9 to TRBJ1-3; no clear D gene. CDR3 sequence: CASSLEPPGNTIYF. The CDR3 nucleotides are TGTGCCAGCAGCTTAGAACCCCCTGGAAACACCATATATTTT. Supplemented by reference TRBV7-9 and TRBJ1-3, the full variable domain reads DTGVSQNPRHKITKRGQNVTFRCDPISEHNRLYWYRQTLGQGPEFLTYFQNEAQLEKSRLLSDRFSAERPKGSFSTLEIQRTEQGDSAMYLCASSLEPPGNTIYFGEGSWLTVV.